Each of the 4 T cell receptor beta chains below was sequenced from the same sample in a study of low-dose radiotherapy and immunotherapy resistance in tumors. TRAV and TRBV primers primed cDNA for both TCRalpha and TCRbeta. TCR amplification used 15 to 20 PCR cycles, a constant-region primer and a V-primer adapter. TCRdb reprocessed the reads with MiXCR, giving one entry per CDR3 protein. Among around 90,000 distinct CDR3 sequences listed, 18% were seen once. Time point: before trial treatment. The specimen comprised PBMCs, sampled before treatment. The receptors shown here come from a male donor with prostate cancer.

The table lists this clonotype with a few counts. This chain joins TRBV7-9 and TRBJ1-1; TRBD1 might be the D (6 bases). The CDR3 sequence is 11 residues long. Trimming took off 6 bases at V and 11 bases at J, with 13 bases between the two ends. Germline V lookup: CDR1 SEHNR, CDR2 FQNEAQ (reference sequence). DNA for the CDR3: TGTGCCAGCAGGATAACAGGGCCCGCTTTCTTT. Protein product: CASRITGPAFF.

This clonotype was seen ten or more times. The genes are TRBV11-2 and TRBJ2-3, with 7 bases matching TRBD2. After removal of 7 bases from V and 5 bases from J, the junction contained 12 bases not matched to a gene. The CDR3 sequence is 15 residues long. Germline V gene sequence: CDR1 SGHAT, CDR2 FQNNGV. The CDR3 sequence is CASTAGAGLGDTQYF. The DNA for the CDR3 is TGTGCCAGCACCGCGGGAGCCGGCCTGGGAGATACGCAGTATTTT.

The chain recombines TRBV11-1 with TRBJ1-1; 7 bases are shared with TRBD1. The CDR3 sequence is 16 residues long. J lost 0 bases, V lost 0 bases, and 4 bases had no gene match. CDR1 is SGHAT and CDR2 is FQDESV in the germline V gene (reference sequence). The CDR3 DNA is TGTGCCAGCAGCTTAGCGGGACAGCACATGAACACTGAAGCTTTCTTT. The encoded protein is CASSLAGQHMNTEAFF. Together with reference TRBV11-1 and TRBJ1-1, the CDR3 gives the full variable domain: EAEVAQSPRYKITEKSQAVAFWCDPISGHATLYWYRQILGQGPELLVQFQDESVVDDSQLPKDRFSAERLKGVDSTLKIQPAELGDSAMYLCASSLAGQHMNTEAFFGQGTRLTVV.

This clonotype was recorded at least ten times. The chain has TRBV5-1 and TRBJ1-6; 7 nucleotides match TRBD1. The CDR3 is 15 amino acids. Germline CDR1 reads SGHRS; CDR2 reads YFSETQ. V shed 4 bases, J shed 4 bases, and the junction held 5 bases outside the gene matches. CDR3 in DNA: TGCGCCAGCAGCCGGACAGGCGATTATAATTCACCCCTCCACTTT. Protein: CASSRTGDYNSPLHF.